This T cell receptor (beta chain) was identified during a study of Ad26.COV2.S vaccination and SARS-CoV-2 variants. The J segment lost 2 bases and the V segment lost 5 bases, leaving 5 bases of the junction unmatched. Germline assignment: CDR1 SQVTM and CDR2 ANQGSEA. The CDR3 loop spans 14 amino acids. Study-wide points: Reports say spike-specific CD8+ and CD4+ T cell responses covered substantial breadth after vaccination. Placebo recipients showed lower spike-specific TCR breadth than vaccinees.

Assay used: immunoSEQ multiplex PCR; TCRdb lists only in-frame clones, some missing. The sample comprises about 350,000 clones, about 89% of which are singletons, and approximately 5% rests with the top ten. Noted treatment: around 19 received Ad26.COV2.S at low or high dose, single or two shots; 5 received placebo; per-sample allocation not given. On day 63 after the first injection, vaccine and placebo recipients gave samples. The donor was a Boston adult aged 18-55 years. In regard to this clone: Its cognate antigen is unknown.

The V call is TRBV29-1, the J call TRBJ2-1; 8 bases match TRBD1. The starting material was peripheral blood, obtained in a trial of Ad26.COV2.S vaccine versus placebo. The receptor's source is a person aged 18-60 years who received the Ad26.COV2.S COVID-19 vaccine or a placebo. In nucleotides, the CDR3 is TGCAGCGTTAAAAACAGGGGGGCCTACAATGAGCAGTTCTTC. Its protein product is CSVKNRGAYNEQFF.